Presented here are 27 T cell receptor beta chains from one specimen sequenced in a study of siplizumab effects on memory and regulatory T cells. Here immunoSEQ multiplex PCR was the method, and the copy in TCRdb shows in-frame clones only, minus some. The sample gives 100,000 to 110,000 clones, 85% to 95% of which show up once; approximately 1.4% is in the top ten. The sample comprised non-Treg CD4+ T cells sorted from blood. These receptors were obtained from a human donor in good health.

The chain joins TRBV5-6 to TRBJ1-2, with 9 nucleotides matching TRBD1. This CDR3 spans 14 amino acids. V shed 4 bases and J 5 bases; nucleotides not matched to a gene: 6. Germline assignment: CDR1 SGHDT and CDR2 YYEEEE. The DNA for the CDR3 is TGTGCCAGCAGCACCAGGACAGGGGCATATGGCTACACCTTC. This encodes CASSTRTGAYGYTF.

This chain links TRBV5-8 with TRBJ1-2, with TRBD1 matching 9 bases. This CDR3 is 14 amino acids long. Trimming cost V 6 bases and J 5 bases; bases outside gene matches: 8. CDR1 and CDR2 from the germline V gene are SGHTS and YDEGEE. The CDR3 protein is CASKISGTGYGYTF. The CDR3 DNA is TGTGCCAGCAAAATCTCTGGGACAGGGTATGGCTACACCTTC.

The sample holds a few counts of this clone. CDR3 nucleotide sequence: TGTGCCAGCAGCTTAAAGGGGATCACTGAAGCTTTCTTT. Amino acids: CASSLKGITEAFF. The rearrangement links TRBV7-9 to TRBJ1-1, with D tentatively TRBD1 (5 bases). The CDR3 extends over 13 amino acids. Germline V CDR1 and CDR2: SEHNR, FQNEAQ (reference sequence). V lost 2 bases and J 4 bases, leaving 8 bases between the germline ends. The full variable domain, rest sourced from reference TRBV7-9 and TRBJ1-1, is DTGVSQNPRHKITKRGQNVTFRCDPISEHNRLYWYRQTLGQGPEFLTYFQNEAQLEKSRLLSDRFSAERPKGSFSTLEIQRTEQGDSAMYLCASSLKGITEAFFGQGTRLTVV.

The chain has TRBV5-6 and TRBJ1-2; 7 bases agree with TRBD1. J was trimmed by 1 base and V by 4 bases; bases with no gene match: 1. The CDR3 contains 13 residues. Germline CDR1 SGHDT, CDR2 YYEEEE. This chain's CDR3 is CASSQGGNYGYTF. CDR3 in DNA: TGTGCCAGCAGCCAGGGGGGTAACTATGGCTACACCTTC.

The gene calls are TRBV19 and TRBJ1-5; no firm D call. The CDR3 is made up of 18 amino acids. Germline assignment: CDR1 LNHDA and CDR2 SQIVND (reference sequence). V lost 4 bases and J lost 0, with 19 bases in between. Here the CDR3 reads CASSTKGKGAYSNQPQHF. CDR3 bases: TGTGCCAGTAGTACCAAAGGGAAGGGAGCTTATAGCAATCAGCCCCAGCATTTT.

The chain carries TRBV5-8 and TRBJ2-4; the D gene is possibly TRBD1 (7 bases). V lost 4 bases and J 6 bases, leaving 14 bases between the germline ends. Germline V gene data show CDR1 as SGHTS and CDR2 as YDEGEE. The CDR3 extends over 14 amino acids. CDR3 coding DNA: TGTGCCAGCAGCCTCCGCGGGACAGTAAACATTCAGTACTTC. It encodes CASSLRGTVNIQYF.

V and J are TRBV19 and TRBJ2-7; no definite D call. Germline lookup yields CDR1 LNHDA and CDR2 SQIVND (reference sequence). CDR3 length: 14 amino acids. The V and J ends lost 3 bases and 2 bases respectively, with 11 bases between them. This CDR3 reads CASSIRAATYEQYF. The CDR3 nucleotides are TGTGCCAGTAGTATTAGGGCAGCTACCTACGAGCAGTACTTC.

V gene TRBV19 combines with J gene TRBJ1-5; a possible D gene is TRBD1 (6 bases). From germline, CDR1 is LNHDA and CDR2 SQIVND (reference sequence). The germline V and J ends were trimmed by 2 bases and 0 bases, with 20 bases remaining between them. The CDR3 totals 19 residues. The CDR3 region has the DNA TGTGCCAGTAGTATATCTCCCCCGGACAGCCTCTATAGCAATCAGCCCCAGCATTTT. Amino acid sequence: CASSISPPDSLYSNQPQHF.

The chain recombines TRBV5-3 with TRBJ2-1; D uncertain. TRBV5-3 is labeled an ORF, and its function is uncertain. V shed 2 bases and J shed 8 bases, with 17 bases lying between them. This CDR3 is 15 amino acids long. CDR3 nucleotide sequence: TGTGCCAGAAGCTTTATCTCGCTTGGGCACGATGAGCAGTTCTTC. Translating it yields CARSFISLGHDEQFF.

The V call is TRBV9, the J call TRBJ2-1; 8 positions agree with TRBD2. Germline lookup yields CDR1 SGDLS and CDR2 YYNGEE. CDR3 length equals 22 residues. The ends lost 0 bases at V and 9 bases at J; junction bases unmatched: 29. The CDR3 is CASSVATFNALGLAGGGSEQFF. The CDR3, as DNA: TGTGCCAGCAGCGTAGCTACCTTCAACGCCCTTGGGCTGGCGGGAGGTGGATCTGAGCAGTTCTTC.

The chain combines TRBV28 with TRBJ1-1; no definite D call. This CDR3 has 14 residues. V lost 2 bases to trimming and J lost 1 base, with 8 bases between them. Germline assignment: CDR1 MDHEN and CDR2 SYDVKM. For the CDR3, the DNA is TGTGCCAGCAGTTTAAGGACGGCGAACACTGAAGCTTTCTTT. It yields the protein CASSLRTANTEAFF.

This chain links TRBV19 with TRBJ2-2, with D uncertain. This CDR3 region has 14 residues. Trimming stripped 3 bases from V and 4 bases from J, with 9 bases between. Germline-derived CDR1 and CDR2 are LNHDA and SQIVND (reference sequence). The CDR3 DNA reads as TGTGCCAGTAGTATGAAAGAACGCACCGGGGAGCTGTTTTTT. It yields the protein CASSMKERTGELFF.

The rearrangement links TRBV7-9 to TRBJ1-1, with no clear D. The germline V and J ends were trimmed by 5 bases and 0 bases, with 13 bases remaining between them. The CDR3 has 15 amino acids. Germline V gives CDR1 SEHNR, CDR2 FQNEAQ (reference sequence). This CDR3 reads CASSRYREMNTEAFF. CDR3 DNA sequence: TGTGCCAGCAGCCGATACCGGGAGATGAACACTGAAGCTTTCTTT.

In this sample, this clone turned up a few times. V gene TRBV9 combines with J gene TRBJ1-1; perhaps TRBD1 as D (5 bases). The length of the CDR3 is 14 residues. V shed 2 bases and J shed 5 bases, with 13 bases lying between them. Germline values: CDR1 SGDLS, CDR2 YYNGEE. The CDR3 DNA follows: TGTGCCAGCAGCGTCAGTGGGGAGGGGACTGAAGCTTTCTTT. Protein sequence: CASSVSGEGTEAFF.

V and J are TRBV2 and TRBJ2-2, with 13 positions matching TRBD2. After removal of 6 bases from V and 5 bases from J, the junction contained 3 bases not matched to a gene. The CDR3 covers 15 residues. Germline lookup yields CDR1 SNHLY and CDR2 FYNNEI. The CDR3 sequence: CASRKTSGRTGELFF. DNA of the CDR3: TGTGCCAGCAGAAAGACTAGCGGGAGGACCGGGGAGCTGTTTTTT.

This chain uses TRBV1 with TRBJ1-4; the DNA was not used to check the table's D call, TRBD1. TRBV1 represents a pseudogene. CDR3 size: 16 residues. CDR3 region: CTSSQEARGLSEKLFF. The CDR3 DNA reads as TGCACCAGCAGCCAAGAAGCGAGGGGGTTATCCGAAAAACTGTTTTTT.

The chain is built from TRBV19 and TRBJ1-5; the D is unclear. The V gene lost 4 bases and the J gene lost 2 bases, with 9 bases spanning the gap. This CDR3 has 14 residues. Germline lookup yields CDR1 LNHDA and CDR2 SQIVND (reference sequence). In DNA, the CDR3 is TGTGCCAGTAGTACCAGACGGGGCAATCAGCCCCAGCATTTT. It translates to CASSTRRGNQPQHF. Variable domain in full (rest from reference TRBV19 and TRBJ1-5): DGGITQSPKYLFRKEGQNVTLSCEQNLNHDAMYWYRQDPGQGLRLIYYSQIVNDFQKGDIAEGYSVSREKKESFPLTVTSAQKNPTAFYLCASSTRRGNQPQHFGDGTRLSIL.

The rearrangement joins TRBV7-8 to TRBJ1-3; TRBD1 agrees at 8 bases. CDR3 length equals 15 residues. Unmatched junction bases numbered 5, after V lost 5 bases and J lost 2 bases. Germline V lookup: CDR1 SGHVS, CDR2 FQNEAQ. The CDR3 region has the DNA TGTGCCAGCAGCCCGGACAGGGTCCCTGGAAACACCATATATTTT. It codes for CASSPDRVPGNTIYF.

The rearrangement links TRBV28 to TRBJ1-2; D possibly corresponds to TRBD1 (6 bases). Germline V gene sequence: CDR1 MDHEN, CDR2 SYDVKM. The CDR3 has 14 residues. V dropped 3 bases and J dropped 4 bases, with 12 bases sitting between them. The DNA for the CDR3 is TGTGCCAGCAGTTTCGGGGGGCTGATCTATGGCTACACCTTC. It translates to CASSFGGLIYGYTF.

The chain has TRBV4-1 and TRBJ2-1, with TRBD2 matching over 9 bases. The CDR3 contains 16 residues. V shed 0 bases, J shed 8 bases, and the junction held 8 bases outside the gene matches. Germline V gives CDR1 MGHRA, CDR2 YSYEKL. In nucleotides, the CDR3 is TGCGCCAGCAGCCAAGAGGCTAGCGGGAAGGTCGATGAGCAGTTCTTC. Translating it yields CASSQEASGKVDEQFF.

The J gene is TRBJ2-3, the V gene TRBV11-3; 8 nucleotides align to TRBD2. Germline lookup yields CDR1 SGHNT and CDR2 YENEEA. Trimming removed 5 bases from V and 4 bases from J; junction bases left unmatched: 5. This CDR3 has 14 amino acids. The CDR3 sequence is CASSRGGPADTQYF. The CDR3 DNA reads TGTGCCAGCAGCCGGGGGGGACCGGCAGATACGCAGTATTTT.

The CDR3 nucleotides are TGCGCCAGCTCACCTGGACTAGCGGGAAAAGAGACCCAGTACTTC. Encoded protein: CASSPGLAGKETQYF. This chain connects TRBV5-1 to TRBJ2-5; 12 positions match TRBD2. The CDR3 totals 15 residues. Germline V gene sequence: CDR1 SGHRS, CDR2 YFSETQ. With 7 bases clipped from V and 3 bases from J, the junction kept 7 bases outside the gene matches.

V and J are TRBV9 and TRBJ2-2; D not resolved. Germline lookup yields CDR1 SGDLS and CDR2 YYNGEE. The CDR3 loop spans 12 amino acids. Trimming left V 1 base short and J 8 bases short, with 6 bases between. The CDR3 protein is CASSVNLGELFF. CDR3 DNA: TGTGCCAGCAGCGTAAATCTGGGGGAGCTGTTTTTT.

The chain combines TRBV6-5 with TRBJ2-7, with TRBD1 matching 9 bases. This CDR3 has 15 amino acids. Germline trimming cut 6 bases from V and 2 bases from J; bases unmatched to any gene: 8. Germline CDR1 is MNHEY and CDR2 is SVGAGI. CDR3 nucleotide sequence: TGTGCCAGCAGAAACACGGGACAGGGTACCTACGAGCAGTACTTC. This translates into CASRNTGQGTYEQYF.

The rearrangement joins TRBV12-5 to TRBJ2-7; D is unresolved. Trimming took off 3 bases at V and 0 bases at J, with 9 bases between the two ends. The V gene's germline CDR1 is LGHNT and CDR2 FRNRAP. This CDR3 spans 14 amino acids. As DNA, the CDR3 is TGTGCTAGTGGTTTACGCTCGAGCTCCTACGAGCAGTACTTC. Protein: CASGLRSSSYEQYF.

This clone was detected only once. The rearrangement joins TRBV5-1 to TRBJ1-3; unclear D gene. Trimming left V 2 bases short and J 6 bases short, with 9 bases between. Germline assignment: CDR1 SGHRS and CDR2 YFSETQ. The CDR3 consists of 13 residues. The CDR3 reads CASSFEGENTIYF. DNA for the CDR3: TGCGCCAGCAGCTTCGAAGGCGAAAACACCATATATTTT.

The J gene is TRBJ2-3, the V gene TRBV28, with 7 bases identical to TRBD2. Trimming cost V 1 base and J 3 bases; bases outside gene matches: 4. Germline V lookup: CDR1 MDHEN, CDR2 SYDVKM. The CDR3 length is 15 residues. CDR3 in amino acids: CASSLSASGTDTQYF. The DNA for the CDR3 is TGTGCCAGCAGTTTATCGGCTAGCGGTACAGATACGCAGTATTTT.